One T cell receptor (beta chain) is described in this entry. The data belong to a study of shared T cell receptors in the human thymus. Using immunoSEQ multiplex PCR, the repertoire was profiled, and TCRdb retains in-frame clones only, with some absent. The sample lists 700,000 or so clones, roughly 88% occurring once. In addition, the sample was reused for a study of human thymus T cells. In that study: Resections that were taken during corrective heart surgery supplied the thymus tissue. Repertoires sampled from thymus and blood appeared biased in V and J gene usage. Related research reported highly overlapping thymic repertoires among unrelated individuals.

The sample consisted of thymocytes. The TCR sequence derives from a girl less than two years old with a congenital heart defect.

For the CDR3, the DNA is TGCAGCGTAGGACAGGACAGGGGGCCCGCTGGCTACACCTTC. Translated: CSVGQDRGPAGYTF. This chain links TRBV29-1 with TRBJ1-2; 11 bases match TRBD1. The germline CDR1 and CDR2 sequences are SQVTM and ANQGSEA. This CDR3 is 14 amino acids long. The junction had 10 bases not matched to a gene; V was cut back by 6 bases and J by 7 bases.